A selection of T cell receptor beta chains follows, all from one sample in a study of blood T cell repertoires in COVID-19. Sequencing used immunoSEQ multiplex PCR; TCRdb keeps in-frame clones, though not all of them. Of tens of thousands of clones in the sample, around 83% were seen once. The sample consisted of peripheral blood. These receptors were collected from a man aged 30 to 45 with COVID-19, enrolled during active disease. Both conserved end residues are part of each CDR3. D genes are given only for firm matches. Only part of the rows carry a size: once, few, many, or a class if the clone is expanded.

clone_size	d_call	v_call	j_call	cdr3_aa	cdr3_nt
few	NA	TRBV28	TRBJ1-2	CASSFEAYGYTF	TGTGCCAGCAGTTTCGAGGCGTATGGCTACACCTTC
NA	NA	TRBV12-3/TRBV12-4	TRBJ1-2	CASSLLSGYTF	TGTGCCAGCAGTTTATTATCTGGCTACACCTTC
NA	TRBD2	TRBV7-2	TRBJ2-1	CASSRTSGVNNEQFF	TGTGCCAGCAGCCGCACTAGCGGGGTAAACAATGAGCAGTTCTTC
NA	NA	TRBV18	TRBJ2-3	CASSPGTAIDSTDTQYF	TGTGCCAGCTCACCAGGTACAGCCATCGATAGCACAGATACGCAGTATTTT
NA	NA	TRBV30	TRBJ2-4	CAWSVGVGSVVKNIQYF	TGTGCCTGGAGTGTAGGTGTAGGGAGTGTGGTCAAAAACATTCAGTACTTC
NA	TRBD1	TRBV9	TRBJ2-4	CASSPRTGPPLDIQYF	TGTGCCAGCAGCCCGCGGACAGGGCCCCCTTTGGACATTCAGTACTTC
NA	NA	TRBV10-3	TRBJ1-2	CAISDILMNYGYTF	TGTGCCATCAGTGACATTCTAATGAACTATGGCTACACCTTC
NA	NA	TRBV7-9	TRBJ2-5	CASSQGVAVDDETQYF	TGTGCCAGCAGCCAGGGGGTAGCGGTCGATGACGAGACCCAGTACTTC
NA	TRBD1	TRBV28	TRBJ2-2	CASSRTGRGTGELFF	TGTGCCAGCAGTCGGACAGGGCGGGGCACCGGGGAGCTGTTTTTT
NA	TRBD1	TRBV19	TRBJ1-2	CASSTQGKGNYGYTF	TGTGCCAGTAGTACACAGGGGAAAGGGAACTATGGCTACACCTTC
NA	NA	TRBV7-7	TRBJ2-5	CASSLSWDSQETQYF	TGTGCTAGCAGCCTATCCTGGGACTCTCAAGAGACCCAGTACTTC
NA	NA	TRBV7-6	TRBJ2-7	CASSPSGDFFDEQYF	TGTGCCAGCAGCCCCTCCGGGGACTTTTTCGACGAGCAGTACTTC
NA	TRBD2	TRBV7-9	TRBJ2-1	CASSPAGGTYNEQFF	TGTGCCAGCAGTCCAGCGGGAGGTACTTACAATGAGCAGTTCTTC
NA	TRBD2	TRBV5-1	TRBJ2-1	CASSSGGTSGPYNEQFF	TGCGCCAGCAGCTCTGGGGGGACTAGCGGGCCGTACAATGAGCAGTTCTTC
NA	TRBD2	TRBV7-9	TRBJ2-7	CASSLFQSGGTYEQYF	TGTGCCAGCAGCTTATTTCAGTCGGGGGGGACCTACGAGCAGTACTTC
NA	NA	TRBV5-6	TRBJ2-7	CASSLGLGGDEQYF	TGTGCCAGCAGCTTGGGGCTAGGAGGGGACGAGCAGTACTTC
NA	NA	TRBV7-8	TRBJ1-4	CASSLTGDLNEKLFF	TGTGCCAGCAGCTTAACGGGGGACCTTAATGAAAAACTGTTTTTT
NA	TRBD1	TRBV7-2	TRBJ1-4	CASSLGTGFNEKLFF	TGTGCCAGCAGCCTAGGGACAGGGTTCAATGAAAAACTGTTTTTT
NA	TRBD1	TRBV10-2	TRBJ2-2	CASTVKTGIVGELFF	TGCGCCAGCACCGTAAAGACAGGGATCGTCGGGGAGCTGTTTTTT
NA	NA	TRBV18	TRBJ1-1	CASSPGQPNTEAFF	TGTGCCAGCTCACCCGGACAGCCGAACACTGAAGCTTTCTTT
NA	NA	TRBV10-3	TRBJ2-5	CAISEEQTQYF	TGTGCCATCAGCGAGGAGCAGACCCAGTACTTC
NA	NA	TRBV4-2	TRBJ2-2	CASLKAGNTGELFF	TGTGCCAGCTTGAAGGCGGGAAACACCGGGGAGCTGTTTTTT
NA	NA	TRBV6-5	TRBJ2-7	CASSWGRPSSEQYF	TGTGCCAGCAGTTGGGGCAGACCCTCCTCCGAGCAGTACTTC
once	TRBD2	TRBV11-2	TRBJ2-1	CASSPPPGTSDYNEQFF	TGTGCCAGCAGCCCACCCCCCGGGACTAGCGACTACAATGAGCAGTTCTTC
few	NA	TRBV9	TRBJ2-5	CASSVAPSRQETQYF	TGTGCCAGCAGCGTAGCCCCGTCCAGGCAAGAGACCCAGTACTTC
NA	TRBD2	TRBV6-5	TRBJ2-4	CASSKLAGVGNIQYF	TGTGCCAGCAGCAAGCTAGCGGGAGTCGGAAACATTCAGTACTTC
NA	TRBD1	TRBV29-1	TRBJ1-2	CSVRIGQGGYGYTF	TGCAGCGTTCGGATCGGACAGGGGGGCTATGGCTACACCTTC
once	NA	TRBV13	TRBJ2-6	CASSLAAGTRSGANVLTF	TGTGCCAGCAGCTTAGCCGCAGGTACCCGTTCTGGGGCCAACGTCCTGACTTTC
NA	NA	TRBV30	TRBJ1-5	CAWSGAFSDQPQHF	TGTGCCTGGAGTGGGGCTTTTTCGGATCAGCCCCAGCATTTT
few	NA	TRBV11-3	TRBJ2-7	CASSTRTGSSEQYF	TGTGCCAGCAGCACCCGGACTGGGTCCTCCGAGCAGTACTTC
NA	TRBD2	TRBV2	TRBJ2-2	CASSGLAGALGGELFF	TGTGCCAGCAGCGGACTAGCGGGAGCCCTAGGCGGGGAGCTGTTTTTT
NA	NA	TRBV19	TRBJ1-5	CASNRGAKGNQPQHF	TGTGCCAGTAACCGGGGGGCGAAGGGCAATCAGCCCCAGCATTTT
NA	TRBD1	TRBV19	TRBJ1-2	CASSKLGTGEEYGYTF	TGTGCCAGTAGTAAACTTGGGACAGGGGAGGAGTATGGCTACACCTTC
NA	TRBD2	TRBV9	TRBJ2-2	CASSPRTSGGGELFF	TGTGCCAGCAGCCCCCGGACTAGCGGGGGCGGGGAGCTGTTTTTT
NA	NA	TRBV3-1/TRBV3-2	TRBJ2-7	CASSPGPGNNEQYF	TGTGCCAGCAGCCCCGGGCCAGGGAATAACGAGCAGTACTTC
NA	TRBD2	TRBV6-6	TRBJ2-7	CASSYSAGGPYEQYF	TGTGCCAGCAGTTACTCGGCGGGAGGGCCCTACGAGCAGTACTTC
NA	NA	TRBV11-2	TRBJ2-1	CASSLAPFLQFF	TGTGCCAGCAGCTTAGCCCCCTTCTTGCAGTTCTTC
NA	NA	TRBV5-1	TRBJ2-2	CASSLDPGANTGELFF	TGCGCCAGCAGCTTGGATCCGGGAGCGAACACCGGGGAGCTGTTTTTT
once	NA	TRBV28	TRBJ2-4	CASSLRGDIQYF	TGTGCCAGCAGTCTCAGGGGGGACATTCAGTACTTC
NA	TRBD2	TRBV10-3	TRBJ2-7	CAISDPGGGEQYF	TGTGCCATCAGTGACCCGGGAGGGGGCGAGCAGTACTTC
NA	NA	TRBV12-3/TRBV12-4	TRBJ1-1	CASSLFQGLEAFF	TGTGCCAGCAGTTTGTTTCAGGGGCTCGAAGCTTTCTTT
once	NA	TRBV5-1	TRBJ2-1	CASSLGPPQSGEQFF	TGCGCCAGCAGCTTGGGCCCCCCACAGAGTGGCGAGCAGTTCTTC
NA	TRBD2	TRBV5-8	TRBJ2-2	CASSFERTSGSNTGELFF	TGTGCCAGCAGCTTTGAAAGGACTAGCGGGTCGAACACCGGGGAGCTGTTTTTT
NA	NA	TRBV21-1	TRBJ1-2	CASSRTDYGYTF	TGTGCCAGCAGCAGAACGGACTATGGCTACACCTTC
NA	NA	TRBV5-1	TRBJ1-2	CASSLEARQVGYTF	TGCGCCAGCAGCTTGGAGGCCAGGCAGGTGGGCTACACCTTC